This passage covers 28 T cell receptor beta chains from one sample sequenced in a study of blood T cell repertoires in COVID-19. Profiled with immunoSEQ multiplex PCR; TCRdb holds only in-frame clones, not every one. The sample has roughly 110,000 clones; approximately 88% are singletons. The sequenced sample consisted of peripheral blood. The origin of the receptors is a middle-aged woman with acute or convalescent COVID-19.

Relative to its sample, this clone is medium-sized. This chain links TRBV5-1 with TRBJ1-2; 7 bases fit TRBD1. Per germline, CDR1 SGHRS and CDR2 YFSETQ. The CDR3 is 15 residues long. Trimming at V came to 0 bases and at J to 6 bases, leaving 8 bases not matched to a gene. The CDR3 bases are TGCGCCAGCAGCTTGGGACAGGGAGGAGGTGATGGCTACACCTTC. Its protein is CASSLGQGGGDGYTF.

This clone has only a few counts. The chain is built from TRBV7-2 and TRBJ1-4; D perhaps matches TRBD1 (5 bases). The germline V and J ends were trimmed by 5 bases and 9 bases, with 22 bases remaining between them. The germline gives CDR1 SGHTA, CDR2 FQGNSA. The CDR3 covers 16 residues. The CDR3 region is CASSALPTAALQKLFF. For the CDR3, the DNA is TGTGCCAGCAGCGCCTTACCGACAGCCGCCCTTCAAAAACTGTTTTTT. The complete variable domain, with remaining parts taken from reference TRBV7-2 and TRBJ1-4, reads GAGVSQSPSNKVTEKGKDVELRCDPISGHTALYWYRQSLGQGLEFLIYFQGNSAPDKSGLPSDRFSAERTGGSVSTLTIQRTQQEDSAVYLCASSALPTAALQKLFFGSGTQLSVL.

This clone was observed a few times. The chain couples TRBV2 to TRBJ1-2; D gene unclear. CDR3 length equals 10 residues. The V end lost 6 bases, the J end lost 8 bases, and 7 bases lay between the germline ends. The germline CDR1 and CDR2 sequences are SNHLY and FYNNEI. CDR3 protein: CASSLRGYTF. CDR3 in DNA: TGTGCCAGCAGCCTCAGAGGCTACACCTTC.

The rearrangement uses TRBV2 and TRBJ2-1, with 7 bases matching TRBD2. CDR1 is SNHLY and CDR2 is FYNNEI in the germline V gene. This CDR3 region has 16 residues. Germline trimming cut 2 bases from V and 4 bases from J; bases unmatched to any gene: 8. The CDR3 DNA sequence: TGTGCCAGCAGTGAAAGGCGGGGAGGGAGTTACAATGAGCAGTTCTTC. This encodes CASSERRGGSYNEQFF.

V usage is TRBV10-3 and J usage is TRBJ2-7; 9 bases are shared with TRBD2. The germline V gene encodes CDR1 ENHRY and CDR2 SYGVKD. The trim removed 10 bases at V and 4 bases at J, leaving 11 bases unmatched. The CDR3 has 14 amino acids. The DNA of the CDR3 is TGTGCCACTTCCGACGCGCGGGGGGGGTACGAGCAGTACTTC. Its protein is CATSDARGGYEQYF.

In nucleotides, the CDR3 is TGTGCCAGTAGGGGACAGGGGAACACTGAAGCTTTCTTT. Its translation: CASRGQGNTEAFF. The chain recombines TRBV19 with TRBJ1-1, with 9 positions matching TRBD1. V lost 6 bases, J lost 1 base, and 0 bases stayed unmatched. Germline assignment: CDR1 LNHDA and CDR2 SQIVND (reference sequence). CDR3 size: 13 residues.

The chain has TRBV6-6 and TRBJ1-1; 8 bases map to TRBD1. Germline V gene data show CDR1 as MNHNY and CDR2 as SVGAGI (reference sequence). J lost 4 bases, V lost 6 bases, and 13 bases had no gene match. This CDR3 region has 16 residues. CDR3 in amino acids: CASRHLRTGLITEAFF. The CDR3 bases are TGTGCCAGCAGACATCTTCGGACAGGGTTGATCACTGAAGCTTTCTTT.

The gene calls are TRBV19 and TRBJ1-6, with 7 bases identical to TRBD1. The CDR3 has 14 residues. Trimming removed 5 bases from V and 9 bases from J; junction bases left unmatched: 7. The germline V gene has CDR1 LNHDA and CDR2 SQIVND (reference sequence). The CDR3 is CASSQTGTGSPLHF. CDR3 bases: TGTGCCAGTAGTCAGACAGGGACCGGTTCACCCCTCCACTTT.

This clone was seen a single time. CDR3 coding DNA: TGTGCCATCAGTCGGGACTCCCTCGCCCTCTACGAGCAGTACTTC. It translates to CAISRDSLALYEQYF. The chain carries TRBV10-3 and TRBJ2-7, with D possibly TRBD2 on 6 matching bases. The CDR3 sequence is 15 residues long. Germline V gene data show CDR1 as ENHRY and CDR2 as SYGVKD. V was pared by 5 bases and J by 3 bases, with 17 bases between.

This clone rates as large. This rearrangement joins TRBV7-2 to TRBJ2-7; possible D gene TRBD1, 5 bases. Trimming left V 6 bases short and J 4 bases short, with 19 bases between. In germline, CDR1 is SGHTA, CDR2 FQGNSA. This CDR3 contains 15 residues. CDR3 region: CASRELWGAKYEQYF. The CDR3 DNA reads TGTGCCAGCAGAGAGCTCTGGGGCGCAAAATACGAGCAGTACTTC. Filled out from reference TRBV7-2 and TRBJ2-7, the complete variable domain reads GAGVSQSPSNKVTEKGKDVELRCDPISGHTALYWYRQSLGQGLEFLIYFQGNSAPDKSGLPSDRFSAERTGGSVSTLTIQRTQQEDSAVYLCASRELWGAKYEQYFGPGTRLTVT.

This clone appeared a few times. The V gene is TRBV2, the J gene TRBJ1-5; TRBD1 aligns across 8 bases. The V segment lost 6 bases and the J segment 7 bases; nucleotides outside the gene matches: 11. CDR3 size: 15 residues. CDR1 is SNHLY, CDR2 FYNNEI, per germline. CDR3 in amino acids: CASSRDRSSHQPQHF. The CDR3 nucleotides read TGTGCCAGCAGCCGGGACAGGTCCTCGCACCAGCCCCAGCATTTT.

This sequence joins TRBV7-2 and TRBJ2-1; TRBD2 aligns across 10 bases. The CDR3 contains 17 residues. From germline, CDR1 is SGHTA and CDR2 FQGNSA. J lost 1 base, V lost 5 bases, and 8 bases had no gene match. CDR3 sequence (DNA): TGTGCCAGCAGCCGCAGCGGGGGGGCCAGTTCCTACAATGAGCAGTTCTTC. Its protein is CASSRSGGASSYNEQFF.

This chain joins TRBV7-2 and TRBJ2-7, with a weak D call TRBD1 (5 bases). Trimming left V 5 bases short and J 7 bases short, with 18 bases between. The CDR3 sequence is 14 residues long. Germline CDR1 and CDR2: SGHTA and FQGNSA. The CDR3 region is CASSKERQSWEQYF. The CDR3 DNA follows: TGTGCCAGCAGCAAAGAAAGACAGTCTTGGGAGCAGTACTTC.

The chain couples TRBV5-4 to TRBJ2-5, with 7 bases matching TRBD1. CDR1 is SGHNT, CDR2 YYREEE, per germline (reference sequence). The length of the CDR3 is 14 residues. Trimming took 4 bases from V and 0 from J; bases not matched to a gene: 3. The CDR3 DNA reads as TGTGCCAGCAGCCAACAGGGGAACCAAGAGACCCAGTACTTC. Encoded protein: CASSQQGNQETQYF.

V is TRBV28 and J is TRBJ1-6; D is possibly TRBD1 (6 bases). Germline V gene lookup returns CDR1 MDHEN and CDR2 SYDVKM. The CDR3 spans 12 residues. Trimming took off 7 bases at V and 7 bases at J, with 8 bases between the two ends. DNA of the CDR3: TGTGCCAGCAACAGGGACAATTCACCCCTCCACTTT. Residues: CASNRDNSPLHF.

CDR3 DNA: TGTGCCAGCGGTCGGGGGGGGACTGAAGCTTTCTTT. Protein: CASGRGGTEAFF. The chain is built from TRBV6-5 and TRBJ1-1; possibly TRBD1 for D (5 bases). Trimming left V 8 bases short and J 5 bases short, with 12 bases between. The CDR3 totals 12 residues. Germline V gene lookup returns CDR1 MNHEY and CDR2 SVGAGI.

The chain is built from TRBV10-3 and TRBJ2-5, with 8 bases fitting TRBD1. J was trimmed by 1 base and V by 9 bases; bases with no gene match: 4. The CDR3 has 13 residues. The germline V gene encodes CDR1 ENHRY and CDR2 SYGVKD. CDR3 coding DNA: TGTGCCATGGGGACAGGAGTCCAAGAGACCCAGTACTTC. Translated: CAMGTGVQETQYF.

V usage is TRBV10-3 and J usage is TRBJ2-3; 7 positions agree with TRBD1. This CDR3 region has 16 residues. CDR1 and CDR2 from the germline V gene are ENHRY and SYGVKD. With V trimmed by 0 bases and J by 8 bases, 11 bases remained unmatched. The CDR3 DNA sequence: TGTGCCATCAGTGAGTCGAAGACAGGGCATTCGGGTACGCAGTATTTT. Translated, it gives CAISESKTGHSGTQYF.

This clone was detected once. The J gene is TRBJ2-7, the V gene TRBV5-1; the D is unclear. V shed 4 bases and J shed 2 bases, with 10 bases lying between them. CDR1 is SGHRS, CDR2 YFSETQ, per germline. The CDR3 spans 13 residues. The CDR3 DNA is TGCGCCAGCAGCCCTGTACCGGCCTACGAGCAGTACTTC. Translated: CASSPVPAYEQYF. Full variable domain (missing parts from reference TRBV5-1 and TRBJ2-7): KAGVTQTPRYLIKTRGQQVTLSCSPISGHRSVSWYQQTPGQGLQFLFEYFSETQRNKGNFPGRFSGRQFSNSRSEMNVSTLELGDSALYLCASSPVPAYEQYFGPGTRLTVT.

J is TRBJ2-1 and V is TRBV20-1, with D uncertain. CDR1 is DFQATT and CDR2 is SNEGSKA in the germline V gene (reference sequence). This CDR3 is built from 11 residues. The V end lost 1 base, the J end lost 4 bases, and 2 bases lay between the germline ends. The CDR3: CSARAYNEQFF. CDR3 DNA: TGCAGTGCTAGAGCTTACAATGAGCAGTTCTTC.

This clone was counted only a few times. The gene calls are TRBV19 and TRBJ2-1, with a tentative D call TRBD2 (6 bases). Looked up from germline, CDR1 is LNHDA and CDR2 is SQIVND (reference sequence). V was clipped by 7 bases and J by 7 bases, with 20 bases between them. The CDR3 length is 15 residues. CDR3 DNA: TGTGCCAGTACCAAAGGAGGGAGCGGCTCAAATGAGCAGTTCTTC. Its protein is CASTKGGSGSNEQFF.

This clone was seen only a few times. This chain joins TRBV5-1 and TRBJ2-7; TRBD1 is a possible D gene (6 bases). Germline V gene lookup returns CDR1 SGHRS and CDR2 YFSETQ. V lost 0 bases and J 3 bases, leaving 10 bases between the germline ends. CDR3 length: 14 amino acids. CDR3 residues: CASSLVGANYEQYF. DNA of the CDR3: TGCGCCAGCAGCTTGGTGGGGGCTAACTACGAGCAGTACTTC.

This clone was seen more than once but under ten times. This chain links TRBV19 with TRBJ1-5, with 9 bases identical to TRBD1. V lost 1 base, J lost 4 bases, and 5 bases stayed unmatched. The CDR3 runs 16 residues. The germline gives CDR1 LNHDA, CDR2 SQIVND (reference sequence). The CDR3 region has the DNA TGTGCCAGTAGTATAGGTCGGACAGGGGCTAATCAGCCCCAGCATTTT. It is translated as CASSIGRTGANQPQHF. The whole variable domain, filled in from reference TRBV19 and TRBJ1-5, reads DGGITQSPKYLFRKEGQNVTLSCEQNLNHDAMYWYRQDPGQGLRLIYYSQIVNDFQKGDIAEGYSVSREKKESFPLTVTSAQKNPTAFYLCASSIGRTGANQPQHFGDGTRLSIL.

CDR3 sequence: CAWSIDRGPLSQPQHF. The CDR3 DNA reads as TGTGCCTGGAGTATTGACAGGGGGCCACTATCTCAGCCCCAGCATTTT. J is TRBJ1-5 and V is TRBV30; TRBD1 matches 10 bases. The CDR3 consists of 16 residues. Germline V CDR1 and CDR2: GTSNPN, SVGIG (reference sequence). The V gene end was trimmed by 2 bases and the J gene end by 6 bases; junction bases not matched to a gene: 10. The entire variable domain, with the rest obtained from reference TRBV30 and TRBJ1-5, is as follows: SQTIHQWPATLVQPVGSPLSLECTVEGTSNPNLYWYRQAAGRGLQLLFYSVGIGQISSEVPQNLSASRPQDRQFILSSKKLLLSDSGFYLCAWSIDRGPLSQPQHFGDGTRLSIL.

CDR3 bases: TGTGCCAGCAGTCCAACTAGCACCCGCGAGCAGTACTTC. This gives the protein CASSPTSTREQYF. The genes are TRBV27 and TRBJ2-7; D possibly corresponds to TRBD2 (6 bases). The V end lost 5 bases, the J end lost 6 bases, and 14 bases lay between the germline ends. Germline CDR1 and CDR2: MNHEY and SMNVEV (reference sequence). This CDR3 contains 13 residues.

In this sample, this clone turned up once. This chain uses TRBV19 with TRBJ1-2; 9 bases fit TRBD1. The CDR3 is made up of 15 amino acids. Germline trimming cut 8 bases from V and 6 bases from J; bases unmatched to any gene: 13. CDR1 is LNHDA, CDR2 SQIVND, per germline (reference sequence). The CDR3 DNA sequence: TGTGCCAGTCGGGGGTTCACAGGGGGCTGGAATGGCTACACCTTC. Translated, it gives CASRGFTGGWNGYTF.

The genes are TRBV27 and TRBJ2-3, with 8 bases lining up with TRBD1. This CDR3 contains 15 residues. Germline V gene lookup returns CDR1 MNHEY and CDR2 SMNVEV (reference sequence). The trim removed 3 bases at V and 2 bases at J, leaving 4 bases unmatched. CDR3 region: CASSFGQGVTDTQYF. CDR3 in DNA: TGTGCCAGCAGTTTCGGACAGGGCGTCACAGATACGCAGTATTTT.

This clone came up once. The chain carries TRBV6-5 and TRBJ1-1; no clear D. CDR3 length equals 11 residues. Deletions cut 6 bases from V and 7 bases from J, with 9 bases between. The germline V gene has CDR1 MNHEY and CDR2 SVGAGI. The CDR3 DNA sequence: TGTGCCAGCAGCTTTACGGGTGAAGCTTTCTTT. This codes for CASSFTGEAFF.